This T cell receptor beta chain was found in a study of blood T cell repertoires in COVID-19. Study background: PBMCs, B-cell-depleted T cells, or T cells provided the cDNA or gDNA that made up the material.

The assay was immunoSEQ multiplex PCR, and TCRdb's table has in-frame clones only and misses some. Altogether about 160,000 clones are present, less than 85% being singletons, with the ten largest covering about 10%. The clonotype originates from a woman older than 75 with active or convalescent COVID-19. Sequencing was done on a sample of peripheral blood.

The CDR3, as DNA: TGCAGCGTTCGTACGCGGGGGAATGCTTTCTTT. Amino acid sequence: CSVRTRGNAFF. V is TRBV29-1 and J is TRBJ1-1; D is possibly TRBD1 (5 bases). Germline V CDR1 and CDR2: SQVTM, ANQGSEA. This CDR3 comprises 11 residues. Trimming took off 5 bases at V and 11 bases at J, with 15 bases between the two ends.